This entry lists 14 T cell receptor beta chains sequenced from one sample in a study of beta chain features in type 1 diabetes. Isolated RNA was reverse transcribed in full, so expressed TCRB transcripts were sequenced. Method: immunoSEQ multiplex PCR; TCRdb's copy keeps in-frame clones and lacks some. The table lists a few hundred thousand clones, approximately 15% of them singletons. The sequenced sample consisted of naive CD4+ T cells from blood. Source of these receptors: a man between 25 and 39 years old in good health.

This clone was picked up a small number of times. The chain links TRBV4-3 to TRBJ1-2; 9 positions match TRBD1. CDR3 size: 14 residues. J was trimmed by 8 bases and V by 1 base; bases with no gene match: 5. Germline lookup yields CDR1 LGHNA and CDR2 YSLEER. The CDR3 loop reads CASSQVTGGRGYTF. DNA for the CDR3: TGCGCCAGCAGCCAAGTAACAGGGGGCCGGGGCTACACCTTC.

The table lists this clone with a few counts. This rearrangement joins TRBV29-1 to TRBJ2-7; perhaps TRBD2 as D (5 bases). Germline CDR1 and CDR2: SQVTM and ANQGSEA. This CDR3 has 15 residues. V dropped 0 bases and J dropped 3 bases, with 15 bases sitting between them. For the CDR3, the DNA is TGCAGCGTTGAAGATTCGGACTGGAGAGGCTACGAGCAGTACGTC. Translation: CSVEDSDWRGYEQYV.

Only a few counts were recorded for this clone. The gene calls are TRBV4-3 and TRBJ1-2, with unresolved D. The CDR3 has 13 residues. V dropped 6 bases and J dropped 3 bases, with 11 bases sitting between them. Per germline, CDR1 LGHNA and CDR2 YSLEER. DNA of the CDR3: TGCGCCAGCAGGGCAGGACCCTACTATGGCTACACCTTC. It yields the protein CASRAGPYYGYTF.

This clone was detected a few times. Other nucleotide sequences in the sample specify the same CDR3. The chain couples TRBV15 to TRBJ1-2, with D uncertain. Trimming pared 0 bases from V and 1 base from J, leaving 3 bases between. Germline assignment: CDR1 LNHNV and CDR2 YYDKDF (reference sequence). This CDR3 contains 13 residues. The DNA of the CDR3 is TGTGCCACCAGCAGAGACAGTAACTATGGCTACACCTTC. Translation gives CATSRDSNYGYTF.

The chain recombines TRBV7-9 with TRBJ2-7; 8 bases align to TRBD1. The CDR3 spans 12 residues. The V gene end was trimmed by 5 bases and the J gene end by 9 bases; junction bases not matched to a gene: 6. Germline V gene data show CDR1 as SEHNR and CDR2 as FQNEAQ (reference sequence). CDR3 protein: CASSPDRVRQYF. The CDR3, as DNA: TGTGCCAGCAGCCCGGACAGGGTAAGGCAGTACTTC.

The chain recombines TRBV18 with TRBJ2-3, with 7 bases identical to TRBD1. The CDR3 is 13 residues long. Germline assignment: CDR1 KGHSH and CDR2 LQKENI. V was clipped by 8 bases and J by 3 bases; unmatched bases: 5. The DNA of the CDR3 is TGTGCCAGCCGAGGGGGCGCAACAGATACGCAGTATTTT. Protein sequence: CASRGGATDTQYF. Drawing the rest from reference TRBV18 and TRBJ2-3, the complete variable domain is NAGVMQNPRHLVRRRGQEARLRCSPMKGHSHVYWYRQLPEEGLKFMVYLQKENIIDESGMPKERFSAEFPKEGPSILRIQQVVRGDSAAYFCASRGGATDTQYFGPGTRLTVL.

This chain joins TRBV18 and TRBJ2-1; D unclear. The CDR3 has 14 amino acids. The germline gives CDR1 KGHSH, CDR2 LQKENI. The V end lost 2 bases, the J end lost 4 bases, and 9 bases lay between the germline ends. The CDR3 here is CASSPNARYNEQFF. The DNA for the CDR3 is TGTGCCAGCTCACCAAACGCTAGATACAATGAGCAGTTCTTC.

This clone occurred a few times. The chain employs TRBV4-3 and TRBJ2-5; no firm D call. CDR1 and CDR2 from the germline V gene are LGHNA and YSLEER. Deletions cut 0 bases from V and 7 bases from J, with 12 bases between. The CDR3 loop spans 14 amino acids. Written as DNA, the CDR3 is TGCGCCAGCAGCCAAGACTGGCCCAAGGGGACCCAGTACTTC. Translation gives CASSQDWPKGTQYF.

The chain recombines TRBV5-1 with TRBJ2-1; D tentatively fits TRBD1 or TRBD2 (5 bases each). The CDR3 sequence is 15 residues long. Germline V gives CDR1 SGHRS, CDR2 YFSETQ. Trimming took off 5 bases at V and 3 bases at J, with 15 bases between the two ends. CDR3 sequence (DNA): TGCGCCAGCAGTCGAACGGGACCGAGCTACAATGAGCAGTTCTTC. Amino acids: CASSRTGPSYNEQFF.

J is TRBJ1-4 and V is TRBV27; a possible D gene is TRBD1 (5 bases). With 8 bases removed from V and 7 bases from J, the gap between germline ends came to 11 bases. Germline V gene lookup returns CDR1 MNHEY and CDR2 SMNVEV (reference sequence). CDR3 length: 12 amino acids. CDR3 sequence (DNA): TGTGCCAGCGGCTATAGGGGTGAAAAACTGTTTTTT. It encodes CASGYRGEKLFF. The full variable domain, with the rest looked up from reference TRBV27 and TRBJ1-4, is EAQVTQNPRYLITVTGKKLTVTCSQNMNHEYMSWYRQDPGLGLRQIYYSMNVEVTDKGDVPEGYKVSRKEKRNFPLILESPSPNQTSLYFCASGYRGEKLFFGSGTQLSVL.

About this clone itself: Sequence at one end of the junction differs from germline and may be a read error. The chain employs TRBV10-3 and TRBJ1-6; possible D gene TRBD1, 5 bases. This CDR3 contains 11 residues. CDR1 and CDR2 from the germline V gene are ENHRY and SYGVKD. DNA of the CDR3: TGTGCCGTCAGTGGTTCACAGGTCCTCCACTTT. Translating it yields CAVSGSQVLHF.

This chain's CDR3 is CASSLDRQQETQYF. As DNA, the CDR3 is TGTGCCAGCAGCTTAGACAGGCAGCAAGAGACCCAGTACTTC. The chain carries TRBV7-7 and TRBJ2-5, with D possibly TRBD1 on 5 matching bases. Deletions cut 1 base from V and 2 bases from J, with 8 bases between. The CDR3 extends over 14 amino acids. The germline gives CDR1 SSHAT, CDR2 FNYEAQ (reference sequence).

This clone was observed a handful of times. This chain uses TRBV4-2 with TRBJ2-1; D not certain. V shed 5 bases and J shed 4 bases, with 6 bases lying between them. The CDR3 spans 12 residues. Germline V gene data show CDR1 as LGHNA and CDR2 as YNFKEQ. The CDR3 DNA follows: TGTGCCAGCAGCGTCGAGTACAATGAGCAGTTCTTC. Translated, it gives CASSVEYNEQFF.

This chain links TRBV6-1 with TRBJ1-2; TRBD1 matches 8 bases. Trimming at V came to 6 bases and at J to 4 bases, leaving 10 bases not matched to a gene. The CDR3 runs to 15 residues. From germline, CDR1 is MNHNS and CDR2 SASEGT. The CDR3: CASSENIGQGYGYTF. CDR3 DNA sequence: TGTGCCAGCAGCGAAAATATTGGACAGGGCTATGGCTACACCTTC.